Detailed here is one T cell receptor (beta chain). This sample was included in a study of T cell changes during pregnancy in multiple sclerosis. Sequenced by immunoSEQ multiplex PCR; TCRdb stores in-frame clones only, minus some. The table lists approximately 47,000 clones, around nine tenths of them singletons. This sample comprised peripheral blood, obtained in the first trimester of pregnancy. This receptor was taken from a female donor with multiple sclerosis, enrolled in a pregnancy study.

This CDR3 reads CAISAGELNNEQFF. In DNA form, the CDR3 reads TGTGCCATCAGTGCGGGAGAACTCAACAATGAGCAGTTCTTC. The chain links TRBV10-3 to TRBJ2-1; possible D gene TRBD2, 6 bases. V dropped 4 bases and J dropped 5 bases, with 12 bases sitting between them. The CDR3 spans 14 residues. Looked up from germline, CDR1 is ENHRY and CDR2 is SYGVKD.